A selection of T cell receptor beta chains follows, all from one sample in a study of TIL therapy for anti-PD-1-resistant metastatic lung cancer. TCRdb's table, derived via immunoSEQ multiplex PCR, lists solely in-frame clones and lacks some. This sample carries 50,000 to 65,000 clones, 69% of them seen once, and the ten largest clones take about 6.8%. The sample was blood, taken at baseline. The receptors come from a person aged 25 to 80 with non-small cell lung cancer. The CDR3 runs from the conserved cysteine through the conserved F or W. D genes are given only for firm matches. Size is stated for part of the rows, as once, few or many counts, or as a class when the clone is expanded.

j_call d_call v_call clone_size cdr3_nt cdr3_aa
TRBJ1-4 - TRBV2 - TGTGCCAGCAGTGATTTCCCCCCCGAAAGCGCTAATGAAAAACTGTTTTTT CASSDFPPESANEKLFF
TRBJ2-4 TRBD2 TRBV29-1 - TGCAGCGTTGAAGTAGGATCGCGGGAGGGGATAAACATTCAGTACTTC CSVEVGSREGINIQYF
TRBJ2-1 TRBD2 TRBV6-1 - TGTGCCAGCAGTGCGACTAGCGGGAAGTCGAAGAATGAGCAGTTCTTC CASSATSGKSKNEQFF
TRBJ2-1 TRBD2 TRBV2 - TGTGCCAGCAGTGGGGCTAGCGGGTTCTACAATGAGCAGTTCTTC CASSGASGFYNEQFF
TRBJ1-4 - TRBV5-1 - TGCGCCAGCAGCTTGGCGTTAGGGGATCTTAATGAAAAACTGTTTTTT CASSLALGDLNEKLFF
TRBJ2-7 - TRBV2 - TGTGCCAGCAAGGGCTTAAGCTCCTACGAGCAGTACTTC CASKGLSSYEQYF
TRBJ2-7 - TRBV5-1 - TGCGCCAGCAGCCCGGCCCCGGGATCCTACGAGCAGTACTTC CASSPAPGSYEQYF
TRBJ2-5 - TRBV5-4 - TGTGCCAGCAGCTTCCCGGACCAAGAGACCCAGTACTTC CASSFPDQETQYF
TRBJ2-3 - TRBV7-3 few TGTGCCAGTTCGAGGACAGGCACAGATACGCAGTATTTT CASSRTGTDTQYF
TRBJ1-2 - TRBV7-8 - TGTGCCAGCAGCTTAGGCAGGAACTATGGCTACACCTTC CASSLGRNYGYTF
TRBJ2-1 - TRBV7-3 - TGTGCCAGCAGCTCAACACGCCGGGACTCATACAATGAGCAGTTCTTC CASSSTRRDSYNEQFF
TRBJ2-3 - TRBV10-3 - TGTGCCATCAGTGAATCCCCGACAGGTCAGGATACGCAGTATTTT CAISESPTGQDTQYF
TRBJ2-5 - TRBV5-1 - TGCGCCAGCAGCTTGGGTCTGGCTCAAGAGACCCAGTACTTC CASSLGLAQETQYF
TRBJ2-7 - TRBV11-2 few TGTGCCAGCAGCTTAGATTGGCGTGTCGAGCAGTACTTC CASSLDWRVEQYF
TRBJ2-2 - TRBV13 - TGTGCCAGCAGCCCCAGATCCGGGGAGCTGTTTTTT CASSPRSGELFF
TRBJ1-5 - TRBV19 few TGTGCCAGTAGTATAGCAGCGGACCAGCCCCAGCATTTT CASSIAADQPQHF
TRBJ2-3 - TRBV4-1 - TGCGCCAGCAGCCAAGAGGGCGTAGATACGCAGTATTTT CASSQEGVDTQYF
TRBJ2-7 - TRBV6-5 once TGTGCCAGCAGTCGGACAAGCCTAGGCGAGCAGTACTTC CASSRTSLGEQYF
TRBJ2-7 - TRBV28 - TGTGCCAGCAGTTTTAGGGAGCCAAACTACGAGCAGTACTTC CASSFREPNYEQYF
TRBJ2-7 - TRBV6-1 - TGTGCCAGCAGTGAAGTCCCACGGGGGTCCTACGAGCAGTACTTC CASSEVPRGSYEQYF
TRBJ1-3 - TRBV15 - TGTGCCACCAGCAGAGCCAGACCCCCCGAACCCGGAAACACCATATATTTT CATSRARPPEPGNTIYF
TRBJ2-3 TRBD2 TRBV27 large TGTGCCAGCAGTTCGGCTAGCGGGGAGACAGATACGCAGTATTTT CASSSASGETDTQYF
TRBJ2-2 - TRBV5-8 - TGTGCCAGCAGCATACGCGGGACAAACACCGGGGAGCTGTTTTTT CASSIRGTNTGELFF
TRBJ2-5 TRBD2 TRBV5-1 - TGCGCCAGCAGCCCCGGGGGGGCACAAGAGACCCAGTACTTC CASSPGGAQETQYF
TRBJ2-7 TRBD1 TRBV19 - TGTGCCAGTAGTAAGGACCCGGGACAGGGCATGGTCGAGCAGTACTTC CASSKDPGQGMVEQYF
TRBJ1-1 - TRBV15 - TGTGCCACCTCATACGGGGAGAGCACTGAAGCTTTCTTT CATSYGESTEAFF
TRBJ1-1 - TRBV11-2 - TGTGCCAGCAGCTTACAACAGGGATACACTGAAGCTTTCTTT CASSLQQGYTEAFF
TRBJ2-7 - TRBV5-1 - TGCGCCAGCAGCTTGGAGATCGGGAGCCCGGGGTACTTC CASSLEIGSPGYF
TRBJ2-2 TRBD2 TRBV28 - TGTGCCAGCAGTCCCCTCCGGCTAGCGGGGGGCCTGGGCACCGGGGAGCTGTTTTTT CASSPLRLAGGLGTGELFF
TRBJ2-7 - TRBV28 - TGTGCCAGCGGGGACCTTAGCTCCTACGAGCAGTACTTC CASGDLSSYEQYF
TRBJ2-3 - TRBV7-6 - TGTGCCAGCAGCTTAGTTAGCGGTAGCACAGATACGCAGTATTTT CASSLVSGSTDTQYF
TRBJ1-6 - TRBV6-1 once TGTGCCAGCAGTGAAGCGAGGAATTCACCCCTCCACTTT CASSEARNSPLHF
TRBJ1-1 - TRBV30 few TGTGCCTGGAGTCTGGTGAACACTGAAGCTTTCTTT CAWSLVNTEAFF